This T cell receptor (beta chain) emerged from a study of blood T cell repertoires in COVID-19. The data were produced by immunoSEQ multiplex PCR, yet TCRdb's version contains in-frame clones alone and is incomplete. The repertoire holds around 95,000 clones, with roughly 80% as singletons. This clone was detected only once. This CDR3 has 12 amino acids. CDR1 and CDR2 from the germline V gene are SGHTA and FQGNSA. Deletions cut 2 bases from V and 6 bases from J, with 7 bases between. The receptor was derived from a woman in her 70s with acute or convalescent COVID-19. V is TRBV7-2 and J is TRBJ1-1, with D hard to call. Sequenced material: peripheral blood. Here the CDR3 reads CASSLRRAEAFF. In DNA, the CDR3 is TGTGCCAGCAGCTTAAGGAGAGCTGAAGCTTTCTTT.